This TCR beta chain stems from a study of shared clonotypes between healthy human individuals. The data were produced by immunoSEQ multiplex PCR, yet TCRdb's version contains in-frame clones alone and is incomplete. This sample has around 2,000,000 clones, with over 85% found just once. There are 12 residues in the CDR3. In germline, CDR1 is SGHTS, CDR2 YDEGEE. Trimming took off 2 bases at V and 2 bases at J, with 5 bases between the two ends. Positive CCR7 selection of CD45RO-negative cells yielded the naive CD8 cells, and terminally differentiated effector memory CD45RA+ cells were excluded. This rearrangement joins TRBV5-8 to TRBJ2-7; D remains ambiguous. Sample: naive CD8+ T cells sorted from blood. The clonotype was recovered from a young man in good health. Written as DNA, the CDR3 is TGTGCCAGCAGCTTCACTCCCTACGAGCAGTACTTC. This encodes CASSFTPYEQYF.